The rows below give T cell receptor beta chains drawn from one sample of a study of circulating tumor DNA in untreated peripheral T-cell lymphoma. Libraries were prepared by immunoSEQ multiplex PCR; TCRdb keeps only in-frame clonotypes and omits some of them. Found here are roughly 10,000 clones, around 76% of them singletons; the top ten hold 30% to 35%. The specimen was tumor tissue. The receptors come from a human donor with peripheral T-cell lymphoma. Each CDR3 is given with its conserved first and last residue. The D gene is left open where the match is weak. A clone size is listed for some rows: how often the clone was seen (once, few, many), or a class if it is expanded.

abundance: NA
v_gene: TRBV30
j_gene: TRBJ2-7
d_gene: NA
CDR3aa: CAWSGFRFYEQYF
CDR3nt: TGTGCCTGGAGTGGTTTCAGATTCTACGAGCAGTACTTC

abundance: few
v_gene: TRBV4-1
j_gene: TRBJ2-5
d_gene: NA
CDR3aa: CASSPKPGLETQYF
CDR3nt: TGCGCCAGCAGCCCAAAACCGGGACTAGAGACCCAGTACTTC

abundance: NA
v_gene: TRBV11-3
j_gene: TRBJ2-5
d_gene: TRBD1
CDR3aa: CASSLGQGKETQYF
CDR3nt: TGTGCCAGCAGCTTAGGACAGGGGAAAGAGACCCAGTACTTC

abundance: once
v_gene: TRBV11-3
j_gene: TRBJ2-2
d_gene: NA
CDR3aa: CASSPGQITGELFF
CDR3nt: TGTGCCAGCAGCCCCGGACAGATCACCGGGGAGCTGTTTTTT

abundance: NA
v_gene: TRBV19
j_gene: TRBJ2-2
d_gene: NA
CDR3aa: CASSISVFGELFF
CDR3nt: TGTGCCAGTAGTATCTCAGTTTTCGGGGAGCTGTTTTTT

abundance: NA
v_gene: TRBV28
j_gene: TRBJ2-2
d_gene: NA
CDR3aa: CASRDIVRTGELFF
CDR3nt: TGTGCCAGCAGAGACATTGTGCGCACCGGGGAGCTGTTTTTT

abundance: few
v_gene: TRBV7-5
j_gene: TRBJ2-2
d_gene: NA
CDR3aa: CASSLVFGAGELFF
CDR3nt: TGTGCCAGCAGCTTAGTATTTGGGGCCGGGGAGCTGTTTTTT

abundance: few
v_gene: TRBV19
j_gene: TRBJ2-7
d_gene: TRBD1
CDR3aa: CASSRDSQGPYEQYF
CDR3nt: TGTGCCAGTAGTCGGGACAGCCAGGGGCCCTACGAGCAGTACTTC

abundance: NA
v_gene: TRBV11-3
j_gene: TRBJ1-1
d_gene: TRBD1
CDR3aa: CASSPGQGADEAFF
CDR3nt: TGTGCCAGCAGCCCGGGACAGGGGGCGGATGAAGCTTTCTTT

abundance: NA
v_gene: TRBV6-8
j_gene: TRBJ2-1
d_gene: NA
CDR3aa: CASKRPPIYNEQFF
CDR3nt: TGTGCCAGCAAACGGCCTCCAATTTACAATGAGCAGTTCTTC

abundance: NA
v_gene: TRBV14
j_gene: TRBJ2-3
d_gene: NA
CDR3aa: CASSQSRTDTQYF
CDR3nt: TGTGCCAGCAGCCAGTCTAGGACAGATACGCAGTATTTT

abundance: NA
v_gene: TRBV18
j_gene: TRBJ2-4
d_gene: NA
CDR3aa: CASSPGGKNIQYF
CDR3nt: TGTGCCAGCTCACCGGGGGGCAAAAACATTCAGTACTTC

abundance: NA
v_gene: TRBV28
j_gene: TRBJ1-6
d_gene: NA
CDR3aa: CASSSSRGYNSPLHF
CDR3nt: TGTGCCAGCAGTTCCAGTAGGGGCTATAATTCACCCCTCCACTTT

abundance: NA
v_gene: TRBV6-8
j_gene: TRBJ1-1
d_gene: NA
CDR3aa: CAISARENTEAFF
CDR3nt: TGTGCCATCAGTGCCAGGGAGAACACTGAAGCTTTCTTT

abundance: NA
v_gene: TRBV29-1
j_gene: TRBJ2-2
d_gene: TRBD2
CDR3aa: CSAHPSGGATGELFF
CDR3nt: TGCAGCGCCCACCCTAGCGGGGGGGCCACCGGGGAGCTGTTTTTT

abundance: NA
v_gene: TRBV2
j_gene: TRBJ2-1
d_gene: NA
CDR3aa: CASSEALRGRGEQFF
CDR3nt: TGTGCCAGCAGTGAAGCGCTTCGGGGCCGGGGTGAGCAGTTCTTC

abundance: NA
v_gene: TRBV18
j_gene: TRBJ2-7
d_gene: NA
CDR3aa: CASSRDTAYEQYF
CDR3nt: TGTGCCAGCTCACGGGACACCGCCTACGAGCAGTACTTC

abundance: NA
v_gene: TRBV19
j_gene: TRBJ2-5
d_gene: NA
CDR3aa: CASSSQRDQETQYF
CDR3nt: TGTGCCAGTAGTAGTCAGCGGGACCAAGAGACCCAGTACTTC

abundance: NA
v_gene: TRBV6-8
j_gene: TRBJ2-7
d_gene: TRBD2
CDR3aa: CASSYVTSLIYEQYF
CDR3nt: TGTGCCAGCAGTTACGTGACTAGCCTAATCTACGAGCAGTACTTC

abundance: NA
v_gene: TRBV10-3
j_gene: TRBJ1-2
d_gene: TRBD1
CDR3aa: CAISESILGGRGYTF
CDR3nt: TGTGCCATCAGTGAGTCGATTTTAGGGGGCAGAGGCTACACCTTC

abundance: few
v_gene: TRBV6-8
j_gene: TRBJ2-3
d_gene: TRBD2
CDR3aa: CAISAGGGRGTDTQYF
CDR3nt: TGTGCCATCAGTGCCGGCGGGGGGCGAGGCACAGATACGCAGTATTTT

abundance: NA
v_gene: TRBV19
j_gene: TRBJ2-3
d_gene: TRBD1
CDR3aa: CASSIPGQGIRGDTQYF
CDR3nt: TGTGCCAGTAGTATCCCGGGACAGGGTATAAGGGGAGATACGCAGTATTTT

abundance: NA
v_gene: TRBV6-8
j_gene: TRBJ2-5
d_gene: TRBD2
CDR3aa: CASSSTSGGAFLYQETQYF
CDR3nt: TGTGCCAGCAGTTCGACTAGCGGGGGAGCGTTTCTGTACCAAGAGACCCAGTACTTC

abundance: NA
v_gene: TRBV19
j_gene: TRBJ1-5
d_gene: NA
CDR3aa: CASSAFQPQHF
CDR3nt: TGTGCCAGTAGTGCCTTTCAGCCCCAGCATTTT

abundance: NA
v_gene: TRBV30
j_gene: TRBJ1-2
d_gene: TRBD1
CDR3aa: CAWSATGNYGYTF
CDR3nt: TGTGCCTGGAGTGCGACAGGGAACTATGGCTACACCTTC

abundance: few
v_gene: TRBV28
j_gene: TRBJ2-7
d_gene: NA
CDR3aa: CASSSQVPYEQYF
CDR3nt: TGTGCCAGCAGTTCACAGGTACCCTACGAGCAGTACTTC

abundance: NA
v_gene: TRBV11-3
j_gene: TRBJ2-3
d_gene: NA
CDR3aa: CASSLGTFSDTQYF
CDR3nt: TGTGCCAGCAGCTTAGGGACCTTCTCCGATACGCAGTATTTT

abundance: once
v_gene: TRBV19
j_gene: TRBJ1-3
d_gene: NA
CDR3aa: CASTDNSGNTIYF
CDR3nt: TGTGCCAGTACAGACAACTCTGGAAACACCATATATTTT

abundance: NA
v_gene: TRBV11-3
j_gene: TRBJ1-1
d_gene: NA
CDR3aa: CASTARGRGNTEAFF
CDR3nt: TGTGCCAGCACCGCCCGGGGCAGGGGGAACACTGAAGCTTTCTTT

abundance: NA
v_gene: TRBV29-1
j_gene: TRBJ1-1
d_gene: NA
CDR3aa: CSVAPKISRNREGLNTEAFF
CDR3nt: TGCAGCGTTGCGCCTAAAATCTCTAGAAACAGGGAGGGGTTGAACACTGAAGCTTTCTTT

abundance: NA
v_gene: TRBV6-8
j_gene: TRBJ2-5
d_gene: NA
CDR3aa: CASSFRKQTQYF
CDR3nt: TGTGCCAGCAGTTTCAGAAAACAGACCCAGTACTTC

abundance: NA
v_gene: TRBV6-8
j_gene: TRBJ1-1
d_gene: NA
CDR3aa: CASSYSPIMNTEAFF
CDR3nt: TGTGCCAGCAGTTACTCACCCATCATGAACACTGAAGCTTTCTTT

abundance: NA
v_gene: TRBV18
j_gene: TRBJ1-5
d_gene: NA
CDR3aa: CASSPGQSDPPQHF
CDR3nt: TGTGCCAGCTCACCAGGACAGTCTGACCCACCCCAGCATTTT

abundance: NA
v_gene: TRBV29-1
j_gene: TRBJ1-5
d_gene: NA
CDR3aa: CSVEWAAGQPQHF
CDR3nt: TGCAGCGTTGAATGGGCCGCGGGCCAGCCCCAGCATTTT

abundance: NA
v_gene: TRBV10-2
j_gene: TRBJ2-3
d_gene: NA
CDR3aa: CASSAEGPSTDTQYF
CDR3nt: TGCGCCAGCAGTGCGGAGGGCCCAAGCACAGATACGCAGTATTTT

abundance: once
v_gene: TRBV29-1
j_gene: TRBJ2-6
d_gene: NA
CDR3aa: CSVLGSGANVLTF
CDR3nt: TGCAGCGTTCTCGGTTCTGGGGCCAACGTCCTGACTTTC

abundance: NA
v_gene: TRBV6-8
j_gene: TRBJ2-1
d_gene: TRBD1
CDR3aa: CAVNVQGVESFYNEQFF
CDR3nt: TGTGCCGTCAATGTTCAGGGGGTCGAATCCTTCTACAATGAGCAGTTCTTC

abundance: few
v_gene: TRBV18
j_gene: TRBJ2-2
d_gene: NA
CDR3aa: CASSPPLGAANTGELFF
CDR3nt: TGTGCCAGCTCACCACCTCTCGGGGCAGCGAACACCGGGGAGCTGTTTTTT

abundance: NA
v_gene: TRBV9
j_gene: TRBJ2-4
d_gene: NA
CDR3aa: CASGRGGTKNIQYF
CDR3nt: TGTGCCAGCGGAAGGGGTGGGACCAAAAACATTCAGTACTTC

abundance: NA
v_gene: TRBV28
j_gene: TRBJ2-3
d_gene: NA
CDR3aa: CASSLPLRGAWDTQYF
CDR3nt: TGTGCCAGCAGTTTACCCCTGAGAGGGGCTTGGGATACGCAGTATTTT

abundance: NA
v_gene: TRBV12-5
j_gene: TRBJ2-7
d_gene: TRBD1
CDR3aa: CASAFTRTGQSYEQYF
CDR3nt: TGTGCTAGTGCCTTTACCCGAACGGGACAGTCCTACGAGCAGTACTTC

abundance: NA
v_gene: TRBV11-3
j_gene: TRBJ1-5
d_gene: NA
CDR3aa: CASSPGAINQPQHF
CDR3nt: TGTGCCAGCAGCCCCGGAGCTATCAATCAGCCCCAGCATTTT

abundance: NA
v_gene: TRBV18
j_gene: TRBJ2-7
d_gene: TRBD2
CDR3aa: CASSPPGLAFEQYF
CDR3nt: TGTGCCAGCTCACCACCGGGACTAGCGTTCGAGCAGTACTTC

abundance: NA
v_gene: TRBV19
j_gene: TRBJ1-6
d_gene: NA
CDR3aa: CASSMDPYNSPLHF
CDR3nt: TGTGCCAGTAGTATGGACCCGTATAATTCACCCCTCCACTTT

abundance: NA
v_gene: TRBV28
j_gene: TRBJ1-2
d_gene: NA
CDR3aa: CASSPPWGTNYGYTF
CDR3nt: TGTGCCAGCAGCCCACCGTGGGGCACGAACTATGGCTACACCTTC

abundance: NA
v_gene: TRBV11-3
j_gene: TRBJ2-1
d_gene: TRBD2
CDR3aa: CASSPGAGGQYNEQFF
CDR3nt: TGTGCCAGCAGCCCAGGGGCGGGGGGACAATACAATGAGCAGTTCTTC

abundance: NA
v_gene: TRBV19
j_gene: TRBJ1-5
d_gene: TRBD1
CDR3aa: CASKGGGVSNQPQHF
CDR3nt: TGTGCCAGTAAAGGGGGCGGAGTTAGCAATCAGCCCCAGCATTTT

abundance: once
v_gene: TRBV25-1
j_gene: TRBJ1-6
d_gene: NA
CDR3aa: CASSDRNNSPLHF
CDR3nt: TGTGCCAGCAGTGACAGGAATAATTCACCCCTCCACTTT

abundance: NA
v_gene: TRBV2
j_gene: TRBJ1-3
d_gene: NA
CDR3aa: CASSVMGYTIYF
CDR3nt: TGTGCCAGCAGTGTAATGGGGTACACCATATATTTT

abundance: NA
v_gene: TRBV11-3
j_gene: TRBJ2-1
d_gene: NA
CDR3aa: CASRSNRARDYNEQFF
CDR3nt: TGTGCCAGCAGGTCCAACAGAGCGCGGGACTACAATGAGCAGTTCTTC

abundance: NA
v_gene: TRBV6-8
j_gene: TRBJ2-6
d_gene: TRBD1
CDR3aa: CASSMTGGFSGANVLTF
CDR3nt: TGTGCCAGCAGTATGACAGGGGGCTTCTCTGGGGCCAACGTCCTGACTTTC

abundance: NA
v_gene: TRBV19
j_gene: TRBJ1-5
d_gene: TRBD1
CDR3aa: CASSIRGQVWGQPQHF
CDR3nt: TGTGCCAGTAGTATTCGGGGACAGGTCTGGGGTCAGCCCCAGCATTTT